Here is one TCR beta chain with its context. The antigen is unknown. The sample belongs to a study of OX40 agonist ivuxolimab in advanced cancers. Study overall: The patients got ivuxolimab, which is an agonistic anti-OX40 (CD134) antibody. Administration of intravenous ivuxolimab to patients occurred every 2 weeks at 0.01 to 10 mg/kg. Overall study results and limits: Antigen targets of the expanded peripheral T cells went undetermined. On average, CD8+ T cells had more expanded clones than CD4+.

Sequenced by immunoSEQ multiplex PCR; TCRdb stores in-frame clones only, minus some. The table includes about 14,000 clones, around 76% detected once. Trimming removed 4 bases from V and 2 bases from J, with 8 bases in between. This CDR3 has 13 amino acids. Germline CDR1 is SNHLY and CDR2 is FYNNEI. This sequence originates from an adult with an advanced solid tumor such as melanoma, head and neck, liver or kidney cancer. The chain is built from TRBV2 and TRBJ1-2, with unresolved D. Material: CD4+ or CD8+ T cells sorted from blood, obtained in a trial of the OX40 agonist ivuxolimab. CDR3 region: CASSGVGNYGYTF. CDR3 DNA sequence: TGTGCCAGCAGTGGTGTTGGCAACTATGGCTACACCTTC.